What follows are 26 T cell receptor beta chains derived from one specimen sequenced in a study of T cells in Graves' hyperthyroidism and ophthalmopathy (dated by TCRdb to about 2019). The receptor library was made with multiplex PCR. Sequencing was performed on an Illumina HiSeq 2000. TCR beta CDR3 regions were amplified from RNA transcripts. The first round of RT-PCR for the TCR CDR3 was performed with the HTBI primer set and the Qiagen OneStep RT-PCR kit. TCRdb itself trimmed the public reads at Q25 with fastp, ran MiXCR and retained productive beta chains. Rows are combined by CDR3 protein, so each entry shows the most common genes and DNA. Within this sample are roughly 380,000 distinct CDR3 sequences, with 13% of them counted one time only. The ten largest clones represent less than 25% of the sample. The sample was blood. Receptor source: a young man with Graves' hyperthyroidism that later progressed to Graves' ophthalmopathy.

At least ten counts were recorded for this clonotype. V usage is TRBV20-1 and J usage is TRBJ2-1, with TRBD2 identical over 7 bases. Trimming cost V 6 bases and J 4 bases; bases outside gene matches: 3. This CDR3 comprises 12 residues. Looked up from germline, CDR1 is DFQATT and CDR2 is SNEGSKA (reference sequence). The DNA of the CDR3 is TGCAGTGCCAGGCGGGAGTACAATGAGCAGTTCTTC. Translation: CSARREYNEQFF.

In its sample, this clonotype was seen a few times. A much larger clone differs by one base, so this may be a read error. The V gene is TRBV6-2 or TRBV6-3, the J gene TRBJ2-7; D may correspond to TRBD1 or TRBD2 (6 bases each). The CDR3 is 16 residues long. Germline V lookup: CDR1 MNHEY, CDR2 SVGEGT. CDR3 in amino acids: CANSYPKGGISYEQYF. In DNA form, the CDR3 reads TGTGCCAACAGTTACCCGAAAGGGGGGATCTCCTACGAGCAGTACTTC.

V usage is TRBV19 and J usage is TRBJ1-4, with a tentative D call TRBD1 (5 bases). Germline-derived CDR1 and CDR2 are LNHDA and SQIVND (reference sequence). Trimming removed 4 bases from V and 8 bases from J, with 14 bases in between. This CDR3 contains 14 residues. Here the CDR3 DNA reads TGTGCCAGTAGTACGGGACGGTGGGGGGAAAAACTGTTTTTT. Encoded protein: CASSTGRWGEKLFF.

This clonotype was counted a few times. V usage is TRBV19 and J usage is TRBJ2-1; 7 bases are a match to TRBD2. This CDR3 has 14 residues. V was clipped by 5 bases and J by 1 base; unmatched bases: 2. Germline values: CDR1 LNHDA, CDR2 SQIVND (reference sequence). CDR3 DNA: TGTGCCAGTAGTTGGGGGGGGTCCTACAATGAGCAGTTCTTC. Translating gives CASSWGGSYNEQFF.

This clonotype showed up just a few times. This chain uses TRBV20-1 with TRBJ1-4, with D perhaps matching TRBD1 (6 bases). Deletions cut 1 base from V and 16 bases from J, with 13 bases between. CDR1 is DFQATT, CDR2 SNEGSKA, per germline (reference sequence). This CDR3 contains 11 residues. CDR3 region: CSARGTGSGFF. The CDR3, as DNA: TGCAGTGCTAGAGGAACAGGGTCGGGGTTTTTT.

This clonotype has a count of ten or more. The J gene is TRBJ2-1, the V gene TRBV6-2 or TRBV6-3, with 8 bases matching TRBD1. The CDR3 length is 12 residues. In germline, CDR1 is MNHEY, CDR2 SVGEGT. J lost 8 bases, V lost 6 bases, and 3 bases had no gene match. The CDR3 loop reads CASRDRVYEQFF. The CDR3 DNA sequence: TGTGCCAGCAGGGACAGGGTTTATGAGCAGTTCTTC.

This clonotype showed up just a few times. The chain links TRBV4-1 to TRBJ2-1, with 10 bases identical to TRBD2. The CDR3 loop spans 16 amino acids. V was clipped by 2 bases and J by 0 bases; unmatched bases: 1. CDR1 and CDR2 (germline): MGHRA, YSYEKL. DNA of the CDR3: TGCGCCAGCAGCCAACGACTAGCGGGCTCCTACAATGAGCAGTTCTTC. This codes for CASSQRLAGSYNEQFF.

This clonotype was recorded many times. The gene calls are TRBV5-1 and TRBJ2-1; 12 bases align to TRBD2. Germline-derived CDR1 and CDR2 are SGHRS and YFSETQ. V lost 4 bases, J lost 4 bases, and 3 bases stayed unmatched. There are 15 residues in the CDR3. The CDR3 region is CASSIGLAGYNEQFF. DNA of the CDR3: TGCGCCAGCAGCATCGGACTAGCGGGATACAATGAGCAGTTCTTC.

This clonotype was seen a handful of times. Here the CDR3 reads CATSGGTYPTDTQYF. The CDR3 bases are TGTGCCACCAGTGGCGGGACCTACCCGACAGATACGCAGTATTTT. The gene calls are TRBV24-1 and TRBJ2-3; maybe TRBD2 (6 bases). The V gene's germline CDR1 is KGHDR and CDR2 SFDVKD. The CDR3 runs 15 residues. Trimming pared 5 bases from V and 3 bases from J, leaving 14 bases between.

To note about this clonotype: Possible read error: a much larger clone is one base away. The chain has TRBV11-3 and TRBJ2-7; tentatively, D is TRBD1 (7 bases). The germline V gene has CDR1 SGHNT and CDR2 YENEEA. The CDR3 is made up of 12 amino acids. The CDR3 sequence is CAGRGVSYEQYF. In DNA, the CDR3 is TGTGCCGGCAGGGGGGTCTCCTACGAGCAGTACTTC. Combining the CDR3 with reference TRBV11-3 and TRBJ2-7 gives the whole variable domain EAGVVQSPRYKIIEKKQPVAFWCNPISGHNTLYWYLQNLGQGPELLIRYENEEAVDDSQLPKDRFSAERLKGVDSTLKIQPAELGDSAVYLCAGRGVSYEQYFGPGTRLTVT.

V and J are TRBV5-5 and TRBJ1-4, with unresolved D. The length of the CDR3 is 11 residues. From germline, CDR1 is SGHKS and CDR2 YYEKEE (reference sequence). V was trimmed by 6 bases and J by 12 bases, leaving 12 bases between them. The CDR3 DNA reads as TGTGCCAGCACCCTGGACGGACAACTGTTTTTT. Translated: CASTLDGQLFF.

In the case of this clonotype: A much larger clone sits a single nucleotide away, making a read error possible. Here the CDR3 omits its conserved ending phenylalanine or tryptophan, so a read error is the likely source. The chain links TRBV7-8 to TRBJ2-1; 7 bases map to TRBD1. Germline V gene sequence: CDR1 SGHVS, CDR2 FQNEAQ. The CDR3 length is 17 residues. J was trimmed by 4 bases and V by 4 bases; bases with no gene match: 13. The CDR3: CASSSGLGTETYNEQFC. In DNA, the CDR3 is TGTGCCAGCAGCTCGGGCCTCGGGACAGAAACGTACAATGAGCAGTTCTGC.

The genes are TRBV4-1 and TRBJ1-4; D not certain. In germline, CDR1 is MGHRA, CDR2 YSYEKL. The CDR3 length is 15 residues. V lost 3 bases to trimming and J lost 0 bases, with 8 bases between them. The CDR3 DNA sequence: TGCGCCAGCAGCCAGGACCGTGCAACTAATGAAAAACTGTTTTTT. Protein: CASSQDRATNEKLFF.

The V and J genes are TRBV7-6 and TRBJ2-2, with 7 nucleotides matching TRBD2. CDR3 length: 16 residues. CDR1 is SGHVS and CDR2 is FNYEAQ in the germline V gene. V gave up 5 bases and J gave up 6 bases; unmatched junction bases: 12. Here the CDR3 reads CASSLLGLGYPGELFF. In DNA, the CDR3 is TGTGCCAGCAGCCTCCTTGGACTAGGATATCCCGGGGAGCTGTTTTTT.

This clonotype has a count of ten or more. The V and J genes are TRBV12-3 or TRBV12-4 and TRBJ1-1; 8 nucleotides line up with TRBD1. V was clipped by 4 bases and J by 1 base; unmatched bases: 5. The CDR3 runs to 15 residues. The CDR3 loop is CASSSTGEGNTEAFF. The CDR3 DNA follows: TGTGCCAGCAGTTCGACAGGGGAAGGGAACACTGAAGCTTTCTTT.

The chain carries TRBV7-9 and TRBJ1-2, with TRBD1 identical over 12 bases. V shed 5 bases and J 6 bases; nucleotides not matched to a gene: 10. The CDR3 consists of 16 residues. From germline, CDR1 is SEHNR and CDR2 FQNEAQ (reference sequence). The CDR3 DNA follows: TGTGCCAGCAGCCTCACAATCGGGACAGGGGGCGATGGCTACACCTTC. Its protein is CASSLTIGTGGDGYTF.

The V call is TRBV11-2, the J call TRBJ2-2; D ambiguous. Germline-derived CDR1 and CDR2 are SGHAT and FQNNGV. The V end lost 3 bases, the J end lost 0 bases, and 8 bases lay between the germline ends. This CDR3 contains 15 residues. The CDR3 DNA is TGTGCCAGCAGCTTCGGTGCCCCGAACACCGGGGAGCTGTTTTTT. Translating gives CASSFGAPNTGELFF.

The V gene is TRBV30, the J gene TRBJ2-1; the D gene is possibly TRBD1 (7 bases). The V and J ends lost 1 base and 9 bases respectively, with 16 bases between them. The CDR3 sequence is 14 residues long. Germline CDR1 GTSNPN, CDR2 SVGIG (reference sequence). CDR3 protein: CAWSGGAGDSEQFF. The CDR3 DNA is TGTGCCTGGAGTGGGGGGGCCGGGGACAGTGAGCAGTTCTTC.

This clonotype turned up a few times. V gene TRBV7-3 combines with J gene TRBJ1-2; D is perhaps TRBD1 (5 bases). V was trimmed by 2 bases and J by 5 bases, leaving 21 bases between them. Germline V CDR1 and CDR2: SGHTA, FQGTGA. The length of the CDR3 is 17 residues. CDR3 residues: CASSLPPGHRPDYGYTF. The DNA for the CDR3 is TGTGCCAGCAGCTTACCCCCAGGACACCGTCCGGATTATGGCTACACCTTC.

V and J are TRBV6-5 and TRBJ2-1; 10 nucleotides align to TRBD2. The CDR3 is made up of 17 amino acids. With 0 bases clipped from V and 4 bases from J, the junction kept 6 bases outside the gene matches. The germline V gene encodes CDR1 MNHEY and CDR2 SVGAGI. The CDR3: CASSYSIVSGGYNEQFF. CDR3 DNA: TGTGCCAGCAGTTACTCGATTGTTAGCGGGGGGTACAATGAGCAGTTCTTC.

This clonotype has ten or more counts. V and J are TRBV5-1 and TRBJ2-7, with TRBD1 matching 8 bases. Losses at the gene ends were 3 bases for V and 5 bases for J; bases not matched to a gene: 4. Germline V gene data show CDR1 as SGHRS and CDR2 as YFSETQ. This CDR3 spans 13 amino acids. The CDR3 protein is CASSSRGQNEQYF. For the CDR3, the DNA is TGCGCCAGCAGCTCCAGGGGGCAAAACGAGCAGTACTTC. Combining the CDR3 with reference TRBV5-1 and TRBJ2-7 gives the whole variable domain KAGVTQTPRYLIKTRGQQVTLSCSPISGHRSVSWYQQTPGQGLQFLFEYFSETQRNKGNFPGRFSGRQFSNSRSEMNVSTLELGDSALYLCASSSRGQNEQYFGPGTRLTVT.

This clonotype has a count of ten or more. The V gene is TRBV11-2, the J gene TRBJ1-2; D unresolved. This CDR3 has 12 residues. The germline CDR1 and CDR2 sequences are SGHAT and FQNNGV. The V end was cut by 8 bases, the J end by 8 bases, with 15 bases between. Here the CDR3 reads CASAHVAMGYTF. The DNA for the CDR3 is TGTGCCAGCGCCCACGTGGCAATGGGCTACACCTTC.

A few counts support this clonotype. The J gene is TRBJ1-5, the V gene TRBV7-9; 10 bases align to TRBD1. Per germline, CDR1 SEHNR and CDR2 FQNEAQ (reference sequence). This CDR3 has 16 residues. V was clipped by 3 bases and J by 6 bases; unmatched bases: 8. This CDR3 reads CASSFSETGGSQPQHF. CDR3 sequence (DNA): TGTGCCAGCAGCTTCTCGGAGACAGGGGGCAGTCAGCCCCAGCATTTT.

This clonotype has ten or more counts. The chain recombines TRBV5-6 with TRBJ2-1; 11 nucleotides agree with TRBD2. The CDR3 has 16 residues. The V gene's germline CDR1 is SGHDT and CDR2 YYEEEE. V gave up 0 bases and J gave up 7 bases; unmatched junction bases: 6. CDR3 protein: CASSLGVAGGRNEQFF. The CDR3 DNA is TGTGCCAGCAGCTTGGGGGTAGCGGGGGGGCGGAATGAGCAGTTCTTC.

This clonotype has a count of ten or more. This chain uses TRBV12-3 or TRBV12-4 with TRBJ2-7, with D perhaps TRBD1 or TRBD2 (6 bases each). With 8 bases removed from V and 3 bases from J, the gap between germline ends came to 14 bases. This CDR3 comprises 13 residues. The CDR3 DNA reads as TGTGCCAGCGGCCCCGGGGGCGGCTACGAGCAGTACTTC. Translating gives CASGPGGGYEQYF.

The table lists this clonotype with many counts. The rearrangement uses TRBV11-3 and TRBJ1-2, with 10 bases that match TRBD1. V dropped 5 bases and J dropped 0; count of bases not matched to a gene: 6. Germline assignment: CDR1 SGHNT and CDR2 YENEEA. The CDR3 is 16 residues long. CDR3 nucleotide sequence: TGTGCCAGCAGCCGCCGGGACAGGGGCGCTAACTATGGCTACACCTTC. As protein: CASSRRDRGANYGYTF.